This TCR beta chain was identified during a study of regulatory T cells in long-lasting Graves disease. This sample's time point: persistent/refractory GD, antithyroid drugs over 5 years with positive TRAb. PBMC RNA served as the TCR library source. Through Arm-PCR of CDR3 regions and iRepertoire HTBI primers, TCR beta libraries were built. Via MiXCR, TCRdb re-called the multiplex PCR reads, giving one row per CDR3 protein. The sample holds 600,000 to 850,000 distinct CDR3 sequences, 25% to 30% seen once. This clonotype was picked up a small number of times. The sequencing here drew on peripheral blood mononuclear cells (PBMCs), taken when the disease was refractory, from a patient treated with antithyroid drugs. This receptor was identified in a female donor with Graves disease.

CDR3 protein: CSASPGAHGSYEQYF. The DNA for the CDR3 is TGCAGTGCTAGTCCGGGGGCGCATGGTTCCTACGAGCAGTACTTC. V usage is TRBV20-1 and J usage is TRBJ2-7; the D call may be TRBD1 or TRBD2 (6 bases each). V was pared by 3 bases and J by 1 base, with 16 bases between. In germline, CDR1 is DFQATT, CDR2 SNEGSKA (reference sequence). This CDR3 region has 15 residues.